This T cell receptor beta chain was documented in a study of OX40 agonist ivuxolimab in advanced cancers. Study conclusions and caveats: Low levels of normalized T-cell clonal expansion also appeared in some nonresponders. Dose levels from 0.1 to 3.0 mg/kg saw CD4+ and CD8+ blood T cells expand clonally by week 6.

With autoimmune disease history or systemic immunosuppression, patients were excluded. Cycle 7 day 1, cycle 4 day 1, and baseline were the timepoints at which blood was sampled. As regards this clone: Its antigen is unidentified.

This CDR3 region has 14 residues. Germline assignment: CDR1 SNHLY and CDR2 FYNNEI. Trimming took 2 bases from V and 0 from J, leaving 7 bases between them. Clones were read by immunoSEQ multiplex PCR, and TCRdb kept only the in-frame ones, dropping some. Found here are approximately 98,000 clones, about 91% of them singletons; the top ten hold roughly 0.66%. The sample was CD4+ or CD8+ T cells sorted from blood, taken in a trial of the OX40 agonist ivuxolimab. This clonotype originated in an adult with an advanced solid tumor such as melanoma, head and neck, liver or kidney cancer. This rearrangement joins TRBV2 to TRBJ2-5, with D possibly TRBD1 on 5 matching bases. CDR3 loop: CASSEQGYQETQYF. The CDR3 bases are TGTGCCAGCAGTGAACAGGGATACCAAGAGACCCAGTACTTC. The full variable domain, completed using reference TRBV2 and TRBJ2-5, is EPEVTQTPSHQVTQMGQEVILRCVPISNHLYFYWYRQILGQKVEFLVSFYNNEISEKSEIFDDQFSVERPDGSNFTLKIRSTKLEDSAMYFCASSEQGYQETQYFGPGTRLLVL.